This T cell receptor (beta chain) was found in a study of cytomegalovirus exposure and HLA in healthy donors. Study results and limitations: TCR beta V- and J-gene trimming, according to a later analysis, was linked to a missense DCLRE1C variant. A list of approximately 160 TCR beta chains associated with cytomegalovirus was given. A few chains tied to CMV proved CMV antigen-specific in vitro. Exclusion applied to some V segments, including TRBV6-2 and TRBV6-3, as they were indistinguishable.

The CDR3 spans 19 residues. With 0 bases clipped from V and 7 bases from J, the junction kept 16 bases outside the gene matches. Per the germline V gene, CDR1 is SGDLS and CDR2 is YYNGEE. As for this clone: Its antigen remains unknown.

The PCR ran on 60 Vbeta and 13 Jbeta primers. The assay was immunoSEQ multiplex PCR, and TCRdb's table has in-frame clones only and misses some. The sample records approximately 170,000 clones, 80% to 90% being singletons. The receptor was isolated from a male donor in good health and CMV-seronegative. V gene TRBV9 combines with J gene TRBJ1-2, with 12 bases identical to TRBD1. Input material: PBMCs. The CDR3 sequence is CASSVAGTGGVFSGAGYTF. In DNA, the CDR3 is TGTGCCAGCAGCGTAGCAGGGACAGGGGGCGTATTCTCCGGGGCTGGCTACACCTTC. The whole variable domain, remainder taken from reference TRBV9 and TRBJ1-2, is DSGVTQTPKHLITATGQRVTLRCSPRSGDLSVYWYQQSLDQGLQFLIQYYNGEERAKGNILERFSAQQFPDLHSELNLSSLELGDSALYFCASSVAGTGGVFSGAGYTFGSGTRLTVV.